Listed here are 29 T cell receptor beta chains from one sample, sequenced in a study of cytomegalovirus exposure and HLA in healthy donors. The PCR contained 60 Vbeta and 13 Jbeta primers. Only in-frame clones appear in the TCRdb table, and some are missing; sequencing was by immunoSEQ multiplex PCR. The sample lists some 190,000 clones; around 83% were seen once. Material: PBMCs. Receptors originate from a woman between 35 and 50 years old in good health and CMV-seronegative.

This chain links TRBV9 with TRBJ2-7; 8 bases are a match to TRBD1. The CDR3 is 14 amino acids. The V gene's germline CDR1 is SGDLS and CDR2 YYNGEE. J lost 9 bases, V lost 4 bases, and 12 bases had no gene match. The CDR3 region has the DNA TGTGCCAGCAGCCCTACGGGACAGGATAGCGCGCAGTACTTC. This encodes CASSPTGQDSAQYF.

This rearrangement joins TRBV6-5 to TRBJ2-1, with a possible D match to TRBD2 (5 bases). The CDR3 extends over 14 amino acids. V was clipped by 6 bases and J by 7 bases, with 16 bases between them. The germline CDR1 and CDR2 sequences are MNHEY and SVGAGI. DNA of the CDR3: TGTGCCAGCAGGCCCTGGAGGAGGTGGAATGAGCAGTTCTTC. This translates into CASRPWRRWNEQFF.

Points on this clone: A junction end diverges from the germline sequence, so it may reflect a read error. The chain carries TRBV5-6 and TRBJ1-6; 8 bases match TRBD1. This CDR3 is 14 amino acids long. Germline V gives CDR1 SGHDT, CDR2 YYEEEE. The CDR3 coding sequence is TGTGCCAGCAGCTTGGGACAGGGGATGACCCCTTGGGACTTT. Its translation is CASSLGQGMTPWDF.

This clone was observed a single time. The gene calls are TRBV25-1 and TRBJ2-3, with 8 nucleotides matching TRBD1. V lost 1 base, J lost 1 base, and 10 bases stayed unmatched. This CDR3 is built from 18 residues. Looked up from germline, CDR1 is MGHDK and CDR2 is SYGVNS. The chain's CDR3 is CASSELGGRGPGTDTQYF. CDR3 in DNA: TGTGCCAGCAGTGAATTGGGGGGCAGGGGGCCAGGCACAGATACGCAGTATTTT. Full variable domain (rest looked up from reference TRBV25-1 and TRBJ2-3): EADIYQTPRYLVIGTGKKITLECSQTMGHDKMYWYQQDPGMELHLIHYSYGVNSTEKGDLSSESTVSRIRTEHFPLTLESARPSHTSQYLCASSELGGRGPGTDTQYFGPGTRLTVL.

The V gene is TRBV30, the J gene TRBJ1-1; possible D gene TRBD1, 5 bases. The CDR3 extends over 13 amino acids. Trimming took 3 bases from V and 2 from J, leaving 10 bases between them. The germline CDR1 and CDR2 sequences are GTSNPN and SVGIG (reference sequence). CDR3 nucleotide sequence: TGTGCCTGGAGGGGAGGGACCAACACTGAAGCTTTCTTT. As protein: CAWRGGTNTEAFF.

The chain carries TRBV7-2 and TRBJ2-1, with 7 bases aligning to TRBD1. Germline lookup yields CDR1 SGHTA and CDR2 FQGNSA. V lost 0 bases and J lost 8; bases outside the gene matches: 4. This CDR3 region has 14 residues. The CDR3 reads CASSLAGQLDEQFF. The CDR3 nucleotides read TGTGCCAGCAGCTTAGCGGGACAGTTAGATGAGCAGTTCTTC.

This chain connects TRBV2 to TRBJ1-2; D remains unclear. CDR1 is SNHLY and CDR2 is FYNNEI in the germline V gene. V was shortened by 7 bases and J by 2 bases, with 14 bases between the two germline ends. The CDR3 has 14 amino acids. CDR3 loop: CASKEEGTNYGYTF. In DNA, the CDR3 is TGTGCCAGCAAGGAGGAAGGTACGAACTATGGCTACACCTTC. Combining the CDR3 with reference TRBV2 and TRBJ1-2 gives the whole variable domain EPEVTQTPSHQVTQMGQEVILRCVPISNHLYFYWYRQILGQKVEFLVSFYNNEISEKSEIFDDQFSVERPDGSNFTLKIRSTKLEDSAMYFCASKEEGTNYGYTFGSGTRLTVV.

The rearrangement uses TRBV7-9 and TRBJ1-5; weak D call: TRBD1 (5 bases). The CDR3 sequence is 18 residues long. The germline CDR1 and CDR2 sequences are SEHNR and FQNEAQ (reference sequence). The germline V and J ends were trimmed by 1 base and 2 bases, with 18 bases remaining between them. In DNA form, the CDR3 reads TGTGCCAGCAGCTTAGGTGCGGGGACTGTTGTGGGCAATCAGCCCCAGCATTTT. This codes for CASSLGAGTVVGNQPQHF.

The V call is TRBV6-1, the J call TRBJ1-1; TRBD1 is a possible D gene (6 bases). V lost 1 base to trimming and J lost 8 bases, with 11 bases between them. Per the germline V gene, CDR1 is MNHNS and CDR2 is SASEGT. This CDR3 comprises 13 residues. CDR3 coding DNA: TGTGCCAGCAGTGAAGACCCCGGGACAGAAGCTTTCTTT. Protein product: CASSEDPGTEAFF.

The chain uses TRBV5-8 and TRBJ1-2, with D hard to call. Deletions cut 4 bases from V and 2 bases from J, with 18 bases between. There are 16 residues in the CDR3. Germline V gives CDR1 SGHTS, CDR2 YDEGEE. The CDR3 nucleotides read TGTGCCAGCAGCCCACCCCGGGTCGAAAAGAACTATGGCTACACCTTC. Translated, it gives CASSPPRVEKNYGYTF.

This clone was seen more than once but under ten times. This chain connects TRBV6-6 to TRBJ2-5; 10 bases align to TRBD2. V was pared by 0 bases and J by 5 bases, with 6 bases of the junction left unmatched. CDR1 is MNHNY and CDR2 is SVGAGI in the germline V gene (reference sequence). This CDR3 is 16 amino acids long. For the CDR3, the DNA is TGTGCCAGCAGTTACTCGAGCGGGAGGGCCATGGAGACCCAGTACTTC. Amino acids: CASSYSSGRAMETQYF.

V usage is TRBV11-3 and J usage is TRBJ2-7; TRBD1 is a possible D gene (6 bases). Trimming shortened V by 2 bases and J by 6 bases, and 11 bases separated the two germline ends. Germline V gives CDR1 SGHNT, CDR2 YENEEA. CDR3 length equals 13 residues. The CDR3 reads CASSLTGFSEQYV. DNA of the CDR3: TGTGCCAGCAGCTTAACAGGGTTCAGCGAGCAGTACGTC.

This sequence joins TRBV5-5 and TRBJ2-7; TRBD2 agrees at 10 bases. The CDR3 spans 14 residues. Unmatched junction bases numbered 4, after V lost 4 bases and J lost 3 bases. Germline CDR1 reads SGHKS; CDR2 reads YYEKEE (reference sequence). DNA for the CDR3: TGTGCCAGCAGCCCTTCTAGCGGGAGCTACGAGCAGTACTTC. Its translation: CASSPSSGSYEQYF.

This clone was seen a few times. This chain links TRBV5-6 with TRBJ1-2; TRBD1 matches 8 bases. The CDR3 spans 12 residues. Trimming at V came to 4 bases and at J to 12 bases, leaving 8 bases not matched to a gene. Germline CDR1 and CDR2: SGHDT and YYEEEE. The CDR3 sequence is CASSEGQGGNTF. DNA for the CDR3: TGTGCCAGCAGCGAAGGACAGGGAGGAAACACCTTC.

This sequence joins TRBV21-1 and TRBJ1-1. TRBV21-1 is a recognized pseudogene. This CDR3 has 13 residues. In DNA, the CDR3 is TGTGCCAGCAGCAAATTAGACCGGGAGGAAGCTTTCTTT. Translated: CASSKLDREEAFF.

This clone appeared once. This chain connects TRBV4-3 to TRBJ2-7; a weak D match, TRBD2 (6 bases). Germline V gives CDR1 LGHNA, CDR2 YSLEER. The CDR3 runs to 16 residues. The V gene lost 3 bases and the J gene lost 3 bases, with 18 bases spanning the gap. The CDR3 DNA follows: TGCGCCAGCAGCCAGAGGATCGGGACTTTTCTCTACGAGCAGTACTTC. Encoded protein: CASSQRIGTFLYEQYF.

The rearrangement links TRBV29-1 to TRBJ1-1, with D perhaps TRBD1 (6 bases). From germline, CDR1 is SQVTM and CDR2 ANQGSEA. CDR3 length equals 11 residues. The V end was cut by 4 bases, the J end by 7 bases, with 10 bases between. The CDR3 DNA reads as TGCAGCGTTGGGGCGGACAGTGAAGCTTTCTTT. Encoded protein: CSVGADSEAFF.

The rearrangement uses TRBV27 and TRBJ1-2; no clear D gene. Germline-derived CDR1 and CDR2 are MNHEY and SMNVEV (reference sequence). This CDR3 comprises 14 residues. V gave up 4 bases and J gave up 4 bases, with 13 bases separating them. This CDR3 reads CASSSQDNGYGYTF. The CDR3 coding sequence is TGTGCCAGCAGTTCTCAAGACAATGGCTATGGCTACACCTTC.

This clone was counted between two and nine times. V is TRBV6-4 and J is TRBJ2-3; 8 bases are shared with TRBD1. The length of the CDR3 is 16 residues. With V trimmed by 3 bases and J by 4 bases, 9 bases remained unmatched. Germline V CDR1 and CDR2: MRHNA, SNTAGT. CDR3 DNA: TGTGCCAGCAGTGAAAGGGGAACAGGGGGGCCAGATACGCAGTATTTT. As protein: CASSERGTGGPDTQYF.

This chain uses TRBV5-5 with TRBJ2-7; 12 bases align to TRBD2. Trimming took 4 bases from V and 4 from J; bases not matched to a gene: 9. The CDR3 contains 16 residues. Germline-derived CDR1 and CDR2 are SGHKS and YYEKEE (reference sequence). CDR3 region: CASSAGLAGSLYEQYV. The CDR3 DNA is TGTGCCAGCAGCGCAGGACTAGCGGGAAGCCTTTACGAGCAGTACGTC.

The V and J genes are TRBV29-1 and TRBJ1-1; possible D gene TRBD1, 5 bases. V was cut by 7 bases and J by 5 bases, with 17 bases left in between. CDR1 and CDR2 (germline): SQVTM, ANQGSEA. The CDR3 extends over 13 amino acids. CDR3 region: CSAPGGERTEAFF. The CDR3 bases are TGCAGCGCCCCCGGGGGGGAGAGGACTGAAGCTTTCTTT.

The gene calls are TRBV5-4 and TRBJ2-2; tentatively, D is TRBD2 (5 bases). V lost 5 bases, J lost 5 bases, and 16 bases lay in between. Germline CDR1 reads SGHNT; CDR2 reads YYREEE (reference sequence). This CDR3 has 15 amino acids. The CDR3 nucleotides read TGTGCCAGCAGTGCGGATGAGGGCCGGACCGGGGAGCTGTTTTTT. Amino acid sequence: CASSADEGRTGELFF.

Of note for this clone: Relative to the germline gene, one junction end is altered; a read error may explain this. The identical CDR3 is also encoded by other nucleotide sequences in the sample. This CDR3 reads CASSPNGGNTEAFF. DNA for the CDR3: TGTGCCAGCAGCCCCAATGGCGGGAACACTGAAGCGTTCTTT. This chain joins TRBV7-2 and TRBJ1-1; D not resolved. Germline lookup yields CDR1 SGHTA and CDR2 FQGNSA. CDR3 size: 14 residues.

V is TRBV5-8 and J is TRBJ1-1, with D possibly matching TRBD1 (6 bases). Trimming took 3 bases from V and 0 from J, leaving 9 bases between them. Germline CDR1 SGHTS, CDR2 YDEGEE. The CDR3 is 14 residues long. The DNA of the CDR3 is TGTGCCAGCAGCTACGGACAGATGAACACTGAAGCTTTCTTT. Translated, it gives CASSYGQMNTEAFF. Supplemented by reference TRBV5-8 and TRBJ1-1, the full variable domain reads EAGVTQSPTHLIKTRGQQATLRCSPISGHTSVYWYQQALGLGLQFLLWYDEGEERNRGNFPPRFSGRQFPNYSSELNVNALELEDSALYLCASSYGQMNTEAFFGQGTRLTVV.

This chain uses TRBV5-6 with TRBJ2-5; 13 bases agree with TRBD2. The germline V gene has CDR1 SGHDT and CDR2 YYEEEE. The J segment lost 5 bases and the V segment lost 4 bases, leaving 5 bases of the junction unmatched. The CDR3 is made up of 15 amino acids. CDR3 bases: TGTGCCAGCAGCCCGGGACTAGCGGGAAGGGAGACCCAGTACTTC. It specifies CASSPGLAGRETQYF.

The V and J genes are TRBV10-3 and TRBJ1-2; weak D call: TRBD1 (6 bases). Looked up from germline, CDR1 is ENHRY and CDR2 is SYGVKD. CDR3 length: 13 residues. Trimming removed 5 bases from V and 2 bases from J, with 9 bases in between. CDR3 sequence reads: CAISYRENYGYTF. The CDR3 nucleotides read TGTGCCATCAGTTACAGGGAGAACTATGGCTACACCTTC.

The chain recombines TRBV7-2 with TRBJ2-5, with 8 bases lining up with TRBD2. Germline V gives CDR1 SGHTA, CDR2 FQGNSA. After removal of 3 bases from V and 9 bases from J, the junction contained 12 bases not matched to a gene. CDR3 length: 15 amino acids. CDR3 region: CASSLLIAGQMAQYF. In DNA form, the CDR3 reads TGTGCCAGCAGCTTGCTGATAGCGGGGCAAATGGCCCAGTACTTC.

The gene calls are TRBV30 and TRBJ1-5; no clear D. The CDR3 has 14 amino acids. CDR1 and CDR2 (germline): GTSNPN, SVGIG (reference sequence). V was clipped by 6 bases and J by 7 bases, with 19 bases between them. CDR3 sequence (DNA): TGTGCCTGTACTCGGGAAGGTTTTGGGCAGCCCCAGCATTTT. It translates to CACTREGFGQPQHF.

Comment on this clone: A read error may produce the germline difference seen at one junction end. The CDR3 region has the DNA TGTTCCAGCAGCTTATCCACTACGGGGAGCGGGGACCTCAATGAGCAGTTCTTC. Translated: CSSSLSTTGSGDLNEQFF. V usage is TRBV7-9 and J usage is TRBJ2-1, with 7 bases matching TRBD2. The V gene's germline CDR1 is SEHNR and CDR2 FQNEAQ (reference sequence). CDR3 length: 18 residues.